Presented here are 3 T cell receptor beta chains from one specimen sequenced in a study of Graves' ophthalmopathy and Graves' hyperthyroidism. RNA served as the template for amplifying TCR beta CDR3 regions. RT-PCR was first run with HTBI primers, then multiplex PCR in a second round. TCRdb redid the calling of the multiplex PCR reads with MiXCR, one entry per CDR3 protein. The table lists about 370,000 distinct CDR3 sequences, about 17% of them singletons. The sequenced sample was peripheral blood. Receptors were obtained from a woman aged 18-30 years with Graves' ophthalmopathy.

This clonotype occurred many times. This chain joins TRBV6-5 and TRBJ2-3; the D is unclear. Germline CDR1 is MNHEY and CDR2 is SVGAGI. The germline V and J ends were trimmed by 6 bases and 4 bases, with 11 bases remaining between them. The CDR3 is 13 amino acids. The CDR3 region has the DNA TGTGCCAGCAGCCCCGGGTTTGCAGATACGCAGTATTTT. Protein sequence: CASSPGFADTQYF.

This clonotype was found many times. CDR3 coding DNA: TGTGCCAGCAGCTCCCGGGACTGGCGAGGTTACACCTTC. Its protein product is CASSSRDWRGYTF. The chain is built from TRBV7-2 and TRBJ1-2; the D gene is possibly TRBD1 (5 bases). This CDR3 comprises 13 residues. The V and J ends lost 4 bases and 11 bases respectively, with 17 bases between them. Germline lookup yields CDR1 SGHTA and CDR2 FQGNSA.

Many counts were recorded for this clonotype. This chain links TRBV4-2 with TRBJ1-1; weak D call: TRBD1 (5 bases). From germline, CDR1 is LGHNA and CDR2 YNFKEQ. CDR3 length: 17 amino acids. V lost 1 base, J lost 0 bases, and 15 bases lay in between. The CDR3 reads CASSQGGGEGMNTEAFF. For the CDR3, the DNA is TGTGCCAGCAGCCAAGGGGGAGGGGAGGGGATGAACACTGAAGCTTTCTTT.